The 29 T cell receptor beta chains below were found in one sample sequenced in a study of identical twins. TCRdb reprocessed the 5' RACE reads via MiXCR and lists one record per CDR3 protein. The table shows approximately 890,000 distinct CDR3 sequences, with approximately 13% occurring only once. The same sample was also studied in work on yellow fever vaccine responses in identical twins.

Sequencing input: PBMCs. These receptors all come from a woman in her late teens or twenties in good health.

At least ten counts were recorded for this clonotype. The chain couples TRBV7-9 to TRBJ2-7; the D is unclear. V lost 5 bases, J lost 4 bases, and 9 bases lay in between. CDR3 length: 12 amino acids. CDR1 is SEHNR and CDR2 is FQNEAQ in the germline V gene (reference sequence). CDR3 DNA: TGTGCCAGCAGCCCAAAGATATACGAGCAGTACTTC. Translating gives CASSPKIYEQYF.

This clonotype showed up many times. This chain connects TRBV5-1 to TRBJ2-1, with D unresolved. CDR1 and CDR2 from the germline V gene are SGHRS and YFSETQ. The CDR3 is made up of 16 amino acids. V shed 0 bases and J shed 0 bases, with 10 bases lying between them. The CDR3 DNA reads TGCGCCAGCAGCTTGGGACGGGCGAGCTCCTACAATGAGCAGTTCTTC. This gives the protein CASSLGRASSYNEQFF.

The chain recombines TRBV7-6 with TRBJ2-7; D may be TRBD1 or TRBD2 (5 bases each). Trimming removed 1 base from V and 7 bases from J, with 14 bases in between. CDR3 length equals 14 residues. The germline V gene has CDR1 SGHVS and CDR2 FNYEAQ. The CDR3: CASSLEGAGWEQYF. The CDR3 nucleotides read TGTGCCAGCAGCTTAGAAGGGGCGGGTTGGGAGCAGTACTTC.

V is TRBV12-3 or TRBV12-4 and J is TRBJ1-2, with 8 bases fitting TRBD1. The CDR3 is 15 residues long. V trimming: 6 bases; J trimming: 2 bases; junction bases outside the gene matches: 8. CDR3 loop: CASSPQGAANYGYTF. For the CDR3, the DNA is TGTGCCAGCAGCCCCCAGGGGGCGGCGAACTATGGCTACACCTTC.

The V gene is TRBV5-6, the J gene TRBJ2-1, with 7 bases matching TRBD1. CDR1 is SGHDT, CDR2 YYEEEE, per germline. Germline trimming cut 6 bases from V and 4 bases from J; bases unmatched to any gene: 13. The CDR3 consists of 16 residues. DNA for the CDR3: TGTGCCAGCACCCCCTGGACAGGAGAAAAGTACAATGAGCAGTTCTTC. Protein product: CASTPWTGEKYNEQFF. Full variable domain (outside the CDR3, taken from reference TRBV5-6 and TRBJ2-1): DAGVTQSPTHLIKTRGQQVTLRCSPKSGHDTVSWYQQALGQGPQFIFQYYEEEERQRGNFPDRFSGHQFPNYSSELNVNALLLGDSALYLCASTPWTGEKYNEQFFGPGTRLTVL.

The chain uses TRBV5-6 and TRBJ2-4; D perhaps matches TRBD1 (6 bases). The CDR3 is 16 residues long. Germline V lookup: CDR1 SGHDT, CDR2 YYEEEE. Deletions cut 3 bases from V and 0 bases from J, with 13 bases between. The CDR3 DNA sequence: TGTGCCAGCAGCTGGAGGACAGAGGGAGCCAAAAACATTCAGTACTTC. This translates into CASSWRTEGAKNIQYF.

This clonotype was observed a few times. The chain couples TRBV9 to TRBJ2-1; 11 positions agree with TRBD2. Germline assignment: CDR1 SGDLS and CDR2 YYNGEE. This CDR3 is built from 15 residues. V lost 1 base to trimming and J lost 10 bases; unmatched junction nucleotides: 7. The CDR3 spells CASSVIAGGPGEQFF. The DNA for the CDR3 is TGTGCCAGCAGCGTAATAGCGGGAGGGCCGGGAGAGCAGTTCTTC.

This clonotype was detected a few times. The V and J genes are TRBV27 and TRBJ2-3; D uncertain. Trimming removed 3 bases at V and 3 bases at J, with 13 bases between. The CDR3 is 15 residues long. Germline lookup yields CDR1 MNHEY and CDR2 SMNVEV (reference sequence). The CDR3 region has the DNA TGTGCCAGCAGTTTCGGGCGCCCGACAACAGATACGCAGTATTTT. Its translation: CASSFGRPTTDTQYF.

This clonotype has a handful of counts. The chain uses TRBV11-2 and TRBJ2-1, with 7 positions matching TRBD1. This CDR3 contains 15 residues. CDR1 is SGHAT and CDR2 is FQNNGV in the germline V gene. Losses at the gene ends were 5 bases for V and 7 bases for J; bases not matched to a gene: 11. CDR3 sequence (DNA): TGTGCCAGCAGCACAGTCAGGGGGTCCACGAATGAGCAGTTCTTC. It translates to CASSTVRGSTNEQFF.

This chain connects TRBV10-3 to TRBJ2-5, with a weak D call TRBD1 (6 bases). The CDR3 covers 15 residues. Germline assignment: CDR1 ENHRY and CDR2 SYGVKD. Between the trimmed V and J ends, which lost 6 bases and 0 bases, there was a span of 14 bases. DNA for the CDR3: TGTGCCATCAGCGAACCAGGACAGAACCAAGAGACCCAGTACTTC. Translated, it gives CAISEPGQNQETQYF.

The rearrangement joins TRBV6-5 to TRBJ1-2, with D perhaps matching TRBD1 (5 bases). This CDR3 region has 16 residues. In germline, CDR1 is MNHEY, CDR2 SVGAGI. Trimming shortened V by 5 bases and J by 5 bases, and 21 bases separated the two germline ends. CDR3 loop: CASSESSPGPSYGYTF. The CDR3 DNA follows: TGTGCCAGCAGTGAATCGAGTCCGGGACCGAGTTATGGCTACACCTTC.

This clonotype was detected a few times. The chain joins TRBV4-1 to TRBJ2-3, with 9 bases lining up with TRBD1. Germline trimming cut 4 bases from V and 4 bases from J; bases unmatched to any gene: 9. The germline V gene has CDR1 MGHRA and CDR2 YSYEKL. The CDR3 extends over 16 amino acids. The CDR3 DNA reads as TGCGCCAGCAGCCTCACCGGGACAGGGTTCCCAGATACGCAGTATTTT. Amino acid sequence: CASSLTGTGFPDTQYF.

This clonotype was observed many times. This chain uses TRBV7-9 with TRBJ1-3; no clear D. The CDR3 loop spans 14 amino acids. CDR1 is SEHNR, CDR2 FQNEAQ, per germline (reference sequence). V lost 0 bases and J lost 0, with 3 bases in between. CDR3 sequence: CASSLANSGNTIYF. CDR3 nucleotides: TGTGCCAGCAGCTTAGCTAACTCTGGAAACACCATATATTTT.

This clonotype came up many times. J is TRBJ2-2 and V is TRBV27; TRBD2 matches 10 bases. This CDR3 region has 16 residues. Germline CDR1 and CDR2: MNHEY and SMNVEV (reference sequence). The V segment lost 6 bases and the J segment 7 bases; nucleotides outside the gene matches: 11. In DNA form, the CDR3 reads TGTGCCAGCAGAATCGGACTAGCGGAGACATACGGGGAGCTGTTTTTT. Amino acid sequence: CASRIGLAETYGELFF.

This clonotype has at least ten counts. V is TRBV24-1 and J is TRBJ1-2; 8 nucleotides align to TRBD1. The length of the CDR3 is 16 residues. Germline V gene lookup returns CDR1 KGHDR and CDR2 SFDVKD. With 1 base clipped from V and 5 bases from J, the junction kept 8 bases outside the gene matches. The chain's CDR3 is CATSDFGDRGSYGYTF. The CDR3 bases are TGTGCCACCAGTGATTTTGGAGACAGGGGAAGTTATGGCTACACCTTC.

The chain couples TRBV5-1 to TRBJ2-2; 8 bases match TRBD1. Trimming at V came to 3 bases and at J to 0 bases, leaving 7 bases not matched to a gene. This CDR3 has 17 residues. The germline CDR1 and CDR2 sequences are SGHRS and YFSETQ. The CDR3 DNA reads as TGCGCCAGCAGCTGGAACCCACAGGGGGCGAACACCGGGGAGCTGTTTTTT. As protein: CASSWNPQGANTGELFF.

This clonotype was observed at least ten times. The J gene is TRBJ2-2, the V gene TRBV15, with a tentative D call TRBD1 (5 bases). Trimming cost V 1 base and J 0 bases, with 9 bases left between them. The CDR3 consists of 16 residues. CDR1 LNHNV and CDR2 YYDKDF come from the germline V gene (reference sequence). The DNA of the CDR3 is TGTGCCACCAGCAGAGTCACAGGAACGAACACCGGGGAGCTGTTTTTT. It yields the protein CATSRVTGTNTGELFF.

This clonotype was found a few times. V usage is TRBV21-1 and J usage is TRBJ2-7; the DNA was not used to check the table's D call, TRBD2. TRBV21-1 is an annotated pseudogene. CDR3 size: 18 residues. The DNA for the CDR3 is TGTGCCAGCAGCTGGCGGTCCTGCGGCGGGGGGGATTCTTACGAGCAGTACGTC. Residues: CASSWRSCGGGDSYEQYV.

The chain employs TRBV11-2 and TRBJ1-2; 9 bases line up with TRBD1. The length of the CDR3 is 16 residues. Looked up from germline, CDR1 is SGHAT and CDR2 is FQNNGV. With 1 base clipped from V and 0 bases from J, the junction kept 3 bases outside the gene matches. The CDR3 sequence is CASSLGTGVPNYGYTF. CDR3 in DNA: TGTGCCAGCAGCTTAGGGACAGGGGTTCCTAACTATGGCTACACCTTC.

This clonotype appeared a few times. This rearrangement joins TRBV20-1 to TRBJ2-1; 8 positions agree with TRBD1. Germline trimming cut 5 bases from V and 1 base from J; bases unmatched to any gene: 4. The CDR3 totals 14 residues. From germline, CDR1 is DFQATT and CDR2 SNEGSKA (reference sequence). The DNA of the CDR3 is TGCAGTGCTCTAAGACAGGGGTCCTACAATGAGCAGTTCTTC. This gives the protein CSALRQGSYNEQFF.

This clonotype was detected ten times or more. V is TRBV12-3 or TRBV12-4 and J is TRBJ1-2; D gene ambiguous. There are 15 residues in the CDR3. V lost 3 bases to trimming and J lost 4 bases, with 15 bases between them. In nucleotides, the CDR3 is TGTGCCAGCAGTTTCCTGGGCAGGCCCTTCTATGGCTACACCTTC. Protein sequence: CASSFLGRPFYGYTF.

V and J are TRBV12-3 or TRBV12-4 and TRBJ2-2; D remains unclear. The CDR3 totals 13 residues. Trimming pared 3 bases from V and 3 bases from J, leaving 5 bases between. The CDR3 bases are TGTGCCAGCAGTTTTATGGACACCGGGGAGCTGTTTTTT. Translating it yields CASSFMDTGELFF.

This clonotype was recorded many times. V is TRBV10-2 and J is TRBJ1-6; D may be TRBD1 (6 bases). CDR3 length: 12 residues. Germline CDR1 is WSHSY and CDR2 is SAAADI. Trimming removed 5 bases from V and 13 bases from J, with 12 bases in between. The DNA of the CDR3 is TGCGCCAGCAGTCGGACAGCCTCCCCCCTCCACTTT. The encoded protein is CASSRTASPLHF.

This clonotype was found a few times. The rearrangement joins TRBV4-1 to TRBJ1-6; 9 bases match TRBD1. This CDR3 contains 18 residues. With V trimmed by 0 bases and J by 0 bases, 3 bases remained unmatched. From germline, CDR1 is MGHRA and CDR2 YSYEKL. The CDR3 nucleotides read TGCGCCAGCAGCCAAGAGGGGACAGGGAGCTCCTATAATTCACCCCTCCACTTT. This gives the protein CASSQEGTGSSYNSPLHF.

Ten or more counts support this clonotype. This chain uses TRBV24-1 with TRBJ2-3; 11 bases fit TRBD2. This CDR3 is built from 16 residues. The J segment lost 3 bases and the V segment lost 4 bases, leaving 5 bases of the junction unmatched. CDR1 and CDR2 from the germline V gene are KGHDR and SFDVKD. CDR3 nucleotide sequence: TGTGCCACCAGTGAAACTAGCGGGAGTAGGACAGATACGCAGTATTTT. Protein product: CATSETSGSRTDTQYF.

This clonotype was counted a few times. J is TRBJ1-1 and V is TRBV9; D is ambiguous. V lost 0 bases, J lost 9 bases, and 12 bases lay in between. The germline V gene encodes CDR1 SGDLS and CDR2 YYNGEE. CDR3 length equals 13 residues. The CDR3 reads CASSVDREGKAFF. For the CDR3, the DNA is TGTGCCAGCAGCGTAGATAGGGAAGGTAAAGCTTTCTTT.

V and J are TRBV20-1 and TRBJ2-7, with D possibly being TRBD2 (6 bases). V lost 0 bases to trimming and J lost 7 bases, with 13 bases between them. This CDR3 spans 13 amino acids. Germline V lookup: CDR1 DFQATT, CDR2 SNEGSKA (reference sequence). This chain's CDR3 is CSAREGLAIEQYV. The CDR3 nucleotides are TGCAGTGCTAGAGAGGGGCTAGCGATAGAGCAGTACGTC.

The gene calls are TRBV11-2 and TRBJ2-1, with D possibly called TRBD1 or TRBD2 (6 bases each). Germline V gives CDR1 SGHAT, CDR2 FQNNGV. The V gene lost 2 bases and the J gene lost 4 bases, with 18 bases spanning the gap. The CDR3 spans 17 residues. This CDR3 is CASSLRGNGGRYNEQFF. In DNA form, the CDR3 reads TGTGCCAGCAGCTTAAGGGGGAACGGGGGTAGGTACAATGAGCAGTTCTTC.

This clonotype appeared a few times. In DNA, the CDR3 is TGCAGCGGCGACGGGACTAGCGGGAGCAATGAGCAGTTCTTC. It translates to CSGDGTSGSNEQFF. This chain links TRBV29-1 with TRBJ2-1; 14 nucleotides agree with TRBD2. Trimming cost V 7 bases and J 6 bases; bases outside gene matches: 5. CDR1 and CDR2 (germline): SQVTM, ANQGSEA. This CDR3 is built from 14 residues.